This is a list of T cell receptor beta chains from one sample in a study of memory CD4+ T cells and cytomegalovirus serostatus. Data came from immunoSEQ multiplex PCR; TCRdb stores just in-frame clones and leaves some out. The data hold about 50,000 clones, with 60% to 85% observed a single time. The material sequenced was memory CD4+ T cells from blood. The receptors derive from an adult in good health and CMV-seronegative. Each CDR3 is given with its conserved first and last residue. D genes are given only for firm matches. Only part of the rows carry a size: once, few, many, or a class if the clone is expanded.

J: TRBJ1-1
D: NA
V: TRBV5-4
size: NA
CDR3: CASSPGTKNTEAFF
DNA: TGTGCCAGCAGCCCCGGGACAAAAAACACTGAAGCTTTCTTT

J: TRBJ1-1
D: NA
V: TRBV11-3
size: NA
CDR3: CASSLTMNTEAFF
DNA: TGTGCCAGCAGCCTAACCATGAACACTGAAGCTTTCTTT

J: TRBJ1-1
D: NA
V: TRBV30
size: NA
CDR3: CAWSSGQGTEAFF
DNA: TGTGCCTGGAGTTCGGGGCAGGGGACTGAAGCTTTCTTT

J: TRBJ1-4
D: NA
V: TRBV14
size: many
CDR3: CASSAGAKNEKLFF
DNA: TGTGCCAGCAGTGCAGGGGCGAAGAACGAAAAACTGTTTTTT

J: TRBJ2-5
D: NA
V: TRBV6-1
size: NA
CDR3: CASSVHGGGGQETQYF
DNA: TGTGCCAGCAGTGTCCACGGGGGAGGGGGCCAAGAGACCCAGTACTTC

J: TRBJ1-5
D: NA
V: TRBV6-7
size: medium-sized
CDR3: CASKGYCYNQPQHF
DNA: TGTGCCAGCAAAGGTTACTGCTACAATCAGCCCCAGCATTTT

J: TRBJ1-1
D: NA
V: TRBV7-6
size: NA
CDR3: CASSREQGGYTEAFF
DNA: TGTGCCAGCAGCAGAGAACAGGGAGGTTACACTGAAGCTTTCTTT

J: TRBJ1-2
D: TRBD1
V: TRBV5-6
size: NA
CDR3: CASSRPGAGGYGYTF
DNA: TGTGCCAGCAGCCGTCCCGGGGCAGGGGGATATGGCTACACCTTC

J: TRBJ2-1
D: TRBD1
V: TRBV4-1
size: NA
CDR3: CASSRLETGGNEQFF
DNA: TGCGCCAGCAGCCGCCTTGAGACAGGGGGCAATGAGCAGTTCTTC

J: TRBJ2-5
D: NA
V: TRBV5-1
size: NA
CDR3: CASSLLGQAETQYF
DNA: TGCGCCAGCAGCTTGCTGGGGCAGGCCGAGACCCAGTACTTC

J: TRBJ1-1
D: TRBD1
V: TRBV19
size: NA
CDR3: CASSRAGTGGTEAFF
DNA: TGTGCCAGTAGTAGGGCCGGGACAGGCGGGACTGAAGCTTTCTTT

J: TRBJ2-7
D: NA
V: TRBV15
size: medium-sized
CDR3: CATRSDTMGEQYF
DNA: TGTGCCACCCGGTCCGACACCATGGGAGAGCAGTACTTC

J: TRBJ2-5
D: NA
V: TRBV27
size: NA
CDR3: CASSSLAERVSTQYF
DNA: TGTGCCAGCAGTTCTTTAGCGGAACGGGTGTCTACCCAGTACTTC

J: TRBJ2-5
D: TRBD2
V: TRBV9
size: NA
CDR3: CASSVASGGQETQYF
DNA: TGTGCCAGCAGCGTAGCTAGCGGGGGACAAGAGACCCAGTACTTC

J: TRBJ2-5
D: TRBD2
V: TRBV6-1
size: NA
CDR3: CASSDGLSSGGYETQYF
DNA: TGTGCCAGCAGTGACGGCCTCTCTAGCGGGGGATATGAGACCCAGTACTTC

J: TRBJ2-3
D: NA
V: TRBV12-5
size: NA
CDR3: CASVLAPGGRTDTQYF
DNA: TGTGCTAGTGTCCTGGCCCCTGGGGGCCGGACAGATACGCAGTATTTT

J: TRBJ2-1
D: TRBD1
V: TRBV29-1
size: once
CDR3: CSVKGQGGRSEQFF
DNA: TGCAGCGTTAAAGGACAGGGGGGTCGTAGTGAGCAGTTCTTC

J: TRBJ1-2
D: NA
V: TRBV7-2
size: NA
CDR3: CASSLTMGPQGPDYGYTF
DNA: TGTGCCAGCAGCTTAACGATGGGGCCCCAGGGGCCCGACTATGGCTACACCTTC

J: TRBJ1-1
D: NA
V: TRBV7-2
size: NA
CDR3: CASSLVGPKNTEAFF
DNA: TGTGCCAGCAGCTTAGTGGGACCCAAGAACACTGAAGCTTTCTTT

J: TRBJ1-2
D: NA
V: TRBV10-3
size: NA
CDR3: CAISEGGQGYTF
DNA: TGTGCCATCAGTGAAGGGGGGCAAGGCTACACCTTC

J: TRBJ1-2
D: TRBD1
V: TRBV7-2
size: NA
CDR3: CASSPRTGVYGYTF
DNA: TGTGCCAGCAGCCCCCGCACAGGGGTCTATGGCTACACCTTC

J: TRBJ2-6
D: TRBD1
V: TRBV5-1
size: NA
CDR3: CASSLWVRGTGVVAGANVLTF
DNA: TGCGCCAGCAGCTTGTGGGTTCGGGGGACAGGGGTAGTTGCTGGGGCCAACGTCCTGACTTTC

J: TRBJ2-7
D: NA
V: TRBV13
size: NA
CDR3: CASRPAGGTGREQYF
DNA: TGTGCCAGCAGACCGGCGGGGGGGACAGGGCGAGAGCAGTACTTC

J: TRBJ1-2
D: NA
V: TRBV9
size: NA
CDR3: CASSVDSGSMGYTF
DNA: TGTGCCAGCAGCGTAGATTCGGGCTCTATGGGCTACACCTTC

J: TRBJ1-6
D: NA
V: TRBV7-8
size: once
CDR3: CASSLQGAANSPLHF
DNA: TGTGCCAGCAGCTTACAGGGAGCCGCAAACTCACCCCTCCACTTT

J: TRBJ1-1
D: NA
V: TRBV4-2
size: NA
CDR3: CASSQDRRGGNTEAFF
DNA: TGTGCCAGCAGCCAAGACCGCCGGGGAGGGAACACTGAAGCTTTCTTT